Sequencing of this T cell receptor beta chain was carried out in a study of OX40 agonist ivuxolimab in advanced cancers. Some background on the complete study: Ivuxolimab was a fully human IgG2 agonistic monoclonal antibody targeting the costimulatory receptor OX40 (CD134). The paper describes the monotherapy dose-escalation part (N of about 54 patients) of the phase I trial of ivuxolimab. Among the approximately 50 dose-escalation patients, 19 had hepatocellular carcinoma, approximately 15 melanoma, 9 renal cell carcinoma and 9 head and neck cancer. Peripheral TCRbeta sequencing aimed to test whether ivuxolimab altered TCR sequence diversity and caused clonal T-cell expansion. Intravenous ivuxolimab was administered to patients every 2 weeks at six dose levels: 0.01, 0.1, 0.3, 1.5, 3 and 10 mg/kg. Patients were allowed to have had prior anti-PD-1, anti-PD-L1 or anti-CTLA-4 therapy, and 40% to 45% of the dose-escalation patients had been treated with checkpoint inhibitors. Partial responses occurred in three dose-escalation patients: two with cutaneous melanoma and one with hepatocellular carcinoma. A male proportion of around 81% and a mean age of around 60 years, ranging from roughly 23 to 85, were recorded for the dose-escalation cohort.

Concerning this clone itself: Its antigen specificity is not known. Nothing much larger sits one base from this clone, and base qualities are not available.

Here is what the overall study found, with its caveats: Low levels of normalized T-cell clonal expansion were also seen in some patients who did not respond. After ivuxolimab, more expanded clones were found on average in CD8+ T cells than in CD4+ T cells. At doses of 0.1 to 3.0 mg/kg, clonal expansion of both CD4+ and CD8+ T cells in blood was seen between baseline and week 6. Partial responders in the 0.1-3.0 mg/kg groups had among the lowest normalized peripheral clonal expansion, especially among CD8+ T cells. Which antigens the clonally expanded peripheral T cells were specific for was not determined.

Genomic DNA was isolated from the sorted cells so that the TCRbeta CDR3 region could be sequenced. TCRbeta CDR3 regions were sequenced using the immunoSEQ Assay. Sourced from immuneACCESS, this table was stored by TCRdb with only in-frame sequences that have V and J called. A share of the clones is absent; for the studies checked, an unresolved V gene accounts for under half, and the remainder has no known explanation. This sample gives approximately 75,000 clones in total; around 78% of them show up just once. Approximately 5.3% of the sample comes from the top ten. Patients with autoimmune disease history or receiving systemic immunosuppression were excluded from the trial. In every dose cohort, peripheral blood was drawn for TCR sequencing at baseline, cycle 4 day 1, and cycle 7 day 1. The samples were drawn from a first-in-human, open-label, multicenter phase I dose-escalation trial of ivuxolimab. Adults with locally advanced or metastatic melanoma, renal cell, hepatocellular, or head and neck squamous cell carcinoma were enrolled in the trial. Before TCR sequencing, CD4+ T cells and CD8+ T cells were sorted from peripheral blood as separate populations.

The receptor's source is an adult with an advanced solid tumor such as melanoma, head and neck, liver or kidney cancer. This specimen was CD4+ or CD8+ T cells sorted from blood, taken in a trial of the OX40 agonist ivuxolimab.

The CDR3 reads CASSVNNYGYTF. The DNA reads TGTGCCAGCAGCGTAAATAACTATGGCTACACCTTC. The V and J segments used are TRBV25-1 and TRBJ1-2; the D segment cannot be called with confidence. From the cysteine up to the phenylalanine, the CDR3 has a length of 12 residues. Of the read, only the CDR3 DNA is kept; its 36 bases are in frame from base 1. CDR1 and CDR2 are drawn from the germline V gene: MGHDK, SYGVNS. The trim is 6 bases for V and 1 base for J, with a gap of 6 bases between the germline ends.